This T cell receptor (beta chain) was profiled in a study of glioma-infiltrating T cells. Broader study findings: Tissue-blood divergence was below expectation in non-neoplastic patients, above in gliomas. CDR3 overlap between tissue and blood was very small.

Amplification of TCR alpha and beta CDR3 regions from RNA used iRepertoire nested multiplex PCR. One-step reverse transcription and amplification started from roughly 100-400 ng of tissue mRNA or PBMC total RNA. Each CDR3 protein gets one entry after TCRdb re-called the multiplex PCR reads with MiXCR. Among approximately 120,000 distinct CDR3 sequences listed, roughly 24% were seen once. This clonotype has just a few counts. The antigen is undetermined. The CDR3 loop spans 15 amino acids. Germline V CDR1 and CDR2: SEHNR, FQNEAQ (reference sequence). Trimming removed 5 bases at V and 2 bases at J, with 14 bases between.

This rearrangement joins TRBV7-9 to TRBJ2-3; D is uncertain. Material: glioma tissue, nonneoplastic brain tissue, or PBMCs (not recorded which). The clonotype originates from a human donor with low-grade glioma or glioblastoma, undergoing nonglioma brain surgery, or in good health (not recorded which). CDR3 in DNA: TGTGCCAGCAGCAACTGGACGGGCTACACAGATACGCAGTATTTT. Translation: CASSNWTGYTDTQYF.